The T cell receptor beta chain described here comes from a study of blood T cell repertoires in COVID-19 (dated by TCRdb to between 2020 and 2021). For the study in its entirety: Collaborator samples came from the United States, Italy and Spain and covered acute and convalescent phases of COVID-19. Subjects who had been exposed to COVID-19, were actively infected with it, or had recovered from it provided the deeply sampled blood TCRbeta repertoires that made up the dataset. Where available, HLA class I and class II types were taken from metadata supplied by the sample provider and were not determined by assay-based typing. The repertoires were released in a freely available public database intended as a resource for research on the immune response to SARS-CoV-2. Samples were obtained from the ongoing ImmuneRACE study (first 160 participants) and from about 1,300 subjects provided by 6 global collaborators. The material from the prospective study consisted of cDNA or gDNA derived from T cells, B-cell-depleted T cells, or PBMCs. The sample metadata nearly always contained a de-identified subject ID, COVID-19 status, age in years and sex.

The immunoSEQ Assay, a bias-controlled multiplex PCR, was used to amplify TCRbeta CDR3 regions from genomic DNA. Per the original workflow: Nucleated cell counts per sample were estimated from amplification of reference gene primers within the assay. To quantify the absolute abundance of each unique TCRbeta CDR3 rearrangement, sequence reads were collapsed and filtered. For each sample, productive Simpson clonality was calculated by taking the square root of Simpson's diversity index across productive rearrangements. TCRdb carries this immuneACCESS record with in-frame sequences only. Its versions omit some clonotypes, under half of them owing to an unresolved V gene in the studies checked, with the rest unexplained. That table is the source of V, J and clone size, and D and trimming were worked out from the DNA. The sample yields about 130,000 clones; 60% to 80% were counted once. 1.5% to 2% of the sample is taken by the ten largest.

Study-wide conclusions, independent of this receptor: The quantity of clinical and demographic metadata differed by source and by participant and was supplied without curation.

In regard to this clone: It lacks a known antigen. Qualities for individual bases were not recorded, and no much larger clone is one base off.

Whole blood was collected in K2EDTA tubes by collaborating institutions according to the institutions' own protocols. For TCRbeta analysis, collaborators shipped samples in one of three forms: frozen whole blood, isolated PBMCs, or DNA extracted from either of those sample types. This clonotype was sampled from a woman between 70 and 85 years old with acute or convalescent COVID-19. Sequencing used peripheral blood.

This receptor carries the CDR3 CASSPGQGDEKLFF. Here is the DNA: TGTGCCAGTAGTCCTGGACAGGGAGATGAAAAACTGTTTTTT. The rearranged chain carries TRBV19 and TRBJ1-4, with 8 junctional bases fitting TRBD1. CDR1 and CDR2 were assigned from the germline V gene (reference sequence) as LNHDA and SQIVND. V lost 5 bases and J lost 6 bases, and the count of bases not matched to a germline gene is 5. From the cysteine up to the phenylalanine, the CDR3 has a length of 14 residues. Only CDR3 DNA is held: 42 bases, read in frame from base 1.